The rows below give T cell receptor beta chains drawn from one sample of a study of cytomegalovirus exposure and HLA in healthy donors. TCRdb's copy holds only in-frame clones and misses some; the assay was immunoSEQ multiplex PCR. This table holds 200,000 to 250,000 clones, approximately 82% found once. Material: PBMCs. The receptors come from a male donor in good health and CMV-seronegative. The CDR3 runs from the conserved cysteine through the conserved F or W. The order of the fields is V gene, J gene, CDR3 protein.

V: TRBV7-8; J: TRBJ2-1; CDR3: CASSLLGSGLPFF
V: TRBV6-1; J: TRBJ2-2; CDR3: CASSRDTGELFF
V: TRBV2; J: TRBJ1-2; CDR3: CASRPDTGFYGYTF
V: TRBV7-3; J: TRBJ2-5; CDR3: CAAGQYGQGTETQYF
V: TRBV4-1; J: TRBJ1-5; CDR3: CASSRNRDRGPQPQHF
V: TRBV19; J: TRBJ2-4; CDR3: CASSERESGKNIQYF
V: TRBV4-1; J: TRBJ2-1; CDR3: CASSQQAGVVYNEQFF
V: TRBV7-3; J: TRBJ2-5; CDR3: CASRLLAGETQYF
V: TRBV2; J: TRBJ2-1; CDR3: CASHAGAYNEQFF
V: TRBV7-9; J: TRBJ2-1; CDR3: CATGGALGPAYNEQFF